The present TCR beta chain was sequenced within a study of cytomegalovirus exposure and HLA in healthy donors. Turning to the study itself: Among over 300 genotyped donors, approximately 80% fell in the Caucasian-associated ancestry cluster.

Overall study results and limits: It was reported that TCR beta sequences correctly inferred the HLA-A and HLA-B alleles for most subjects. Most of the TCR beta V segments (in an earlier analysis) were productive either about 90% or about 30% of the time.

Of note for this clone: Its specificity is unknown.

The PCR used 60 Vbeta and 13 Jbeta primers. As originally analysed: Counted up in a later analysis, unique TCR beta chains came to some 80 million, with some 9.9 million shared. Assay used: immunoSEQ multiplex PCR; TCRdb lists only in-frame clones, some missing. V, J and clone size reflect that table, while D and trimming were determined from the DNA. The data include 53,000 or so clones; the top ten clones carry roughly 12%. V was pared by 6 bases and J by 5 bases, with 7 bases of the junction left unmatched. Looked up from germline, CDR1 is PRHDT and CDR2 is FYEKMQ (reference sequence). The length of the CDR3 is 14 residues.

The clonotype originates from a man between 18 and 29 years old in good health and CMV-seropositive. The specimen sequenced was PBMCs. The chain couples TRBV13 to TRBJ2-5; 9 nucleotides agree with TRBD1. CDR3 DNA: TGTGCCAGCAGTTCGACAGGGGGGAAGGAGACCCAGTACTTC. It encodes CASSSTGGKETQYF.